Each of the 30 T cell receptor beta chains below was sequenced from the same sample in a study of beta chain features in type 1 diabetes. Investigators reverse transcribed all isolated RNA, so they sequenced expressed TCRB transcripts. TCRdb's table, derived via immunoSEQ multiplex PCR, lists solely in-frame clones and lacks some. The profile covers 200,000 to 250,000 clones, with 12% to 15% appearing a single time and 0.026% taken by the ten largest. The sequenced material came from naive CD4+ T cells from blood. Source of these receptors: a woman in her thirties or forties in good health.

J is TRBJ2-6 and V is TRBV9, with TRBD1 as a possible D gene (6 bases). There are 17 residues in the CDR3. The ends were cut back, 0 bases at V and 0 bases at J, with 10 bases in the middle. The germline gives CDR1 SGDLS, CDR2 YYNGEE. CDR3 nucleotide sequence: TGTGCCAGCAGCGTAGTACAGGGACGCTCTGGGGCCAACGTCCTGACTTTC. Its translation is CASSVVQGRSGANVLTF.

The chain carries TRBV14 and TRBJ2-7, with 8 bases fitting TRBD1. V lost 2 bases, J lost 0 bases, and 3 bases stayed unmatched. Looked up from germline, CDR1 is SGHDN and CDR2 is FVKESK. The CDR3 loop spans 15 amino acids. CDR3 sequence reads: CASSQRQGYSYEQYF. As DNA, the CDR3 is TGTGCCAGCAGCCAAAGACAGGGGTACTCCTACGAGCAGTACTTC.

V is TRBV4-2 and J is TRBJ1-1; TRBD1 is a possible D gene (6 bases). Germline values: CDR1 LGHNA, CDR2 YNFKEQ. This CDR3 is 15 amino acids long. V gave up 5 bases and J gave up 5 bases, with 18 bases separating them. CDR3 DNA: TGTGCCAGCAGCTTGCGTTTCGGGGGGCTGACTGAAGCTTTCTTT. It is translated as CASSLRFGGLTEAFF.

This clone has a handful of counts. This chain joins TRBV4-1 and TRBJ2-7; 7 nucleotides align to TRBD1. Germline values: CDR1 MGHRA, CDR2 YSYEKL. CDR3 length equals 13 residues. V gave up 4 bases and J gave up 2 bases; unmatched junction bases: 2. In nucleotides, the CDR3 is TGCGCCAGCAGCCGGGACAGAACCTACGAGCAGTACTTC. It encodes CASSRDRTYEQYF.

V is TRBV19 and J is TRBJ2-7; 7 bases are a match to TRBD1. Germline assignment: CDR1 LNHDA and CDR2 SQIVND (reference sequence). This CDR3 is built from 12 residues. Unmatched junction bases numbered 4, after V lost 10 bases and J lost 1 base. The CDR3 nucleotides read TGTGCCACCCAGGGGGAATCCTACGAGCAGTACTTC. Residues: CATQGESYEQYF. The whole variable domain, remainder taken from reference TRBV19 and TRBJ2-7, is DGGITQSPKYLFRKEGQNVTLSCEQNLNHDAMYWYRQDPGQGLRLIYYSQIVNDFQKGDIAEGYSVSREKKESFPLTVTSAQKNPTAFYLCATQGESYEQYFGPGTRLTVT.

This clone showed up just a few times. The V call is TRBV19, the J call TRBJ1-5; maybe TRBD1 (5 bases). Trimming removed 3 bases from V and 2 bases from J, with 14 bases in between. The CDR3 loop spans 16 amino acids. The germline V gene encodes CDR1 LNHDA and CDR2 SQIVND (reference sequence). In nucleotides, the CDR3 is TGTGCCAGTAGTATGTGGCAGGGCCGGGGCAATCAGCCCCAGCATTTT. As protein: CASSMWQGRGNQPQHF.

V usage is TRBV5-1 and J usage is TRBJ1-1; TRBD1 might be the D (5 bases). CDR3 length equals 18 residues. The V gene lost 4 bases and the J gene lost 3 bases, with 25 bases spanning the gap. In germline, CDR1 is SGHRS, CDR2 YFSETQ. CDR3 in DNA: TGCGCCAGCAGCCAATCCTTCGACAGCTCCGTTGCTGACACTGAAGCTTTCTTT. Translating it yields CASSQSFDSSVADTEAFF.

Concerning this clone itself: This specimen includes other DNA sequences encoding the same CDR3. The chain links TRBV5-4 to TRBJ1-5; 8 bases line up with TRBD1. CDR1 is SGHNT, CDR2 YYREEE, per germline (reference sequence). The J segment lost 2 bases and the V segment lost 3 bases, leaving 1 base of the junction unmatched. The CDR3 is made up of 14 amino acids. CDR3 region: CASSSQGGNQPQHF. The DNA for the CDR3 is TGTGCCAGCAGCTCACAGGGGGGCAATCAGCCCCAGCATTTT.

V and J are TRBV6-4 and TRBJ1-1; D is unclear. Germline loops: CDR1 MRHNA, CDR2 SNTAGT. V lost 6 bases and J lost 1, with 9 bases in between. This CDR3 spans 13 amino acids. CDR3 sequence (DNA): TGTGCCAGCAGAGCGCAGCAGAACACTGAAGCTTTCTTT. It is translated as CASRAQQNTEAFF.

This clone was found a few times. The rearrangement links TRBV5-4 to TRBJ1-2; 8 bases map to TRBD1. V was clipped by 0 bases and J by 2 bases; unmatched bases: 3. The CDR3 runs 15 residues. Germline assignment: CDR1 SGHNT and CDR2 YYREEE (reference sequence). The CDR3 DNA follows: TGTGCCAGCAGCTTGGGTCCAGGGGGCAACTATGGCTACACCTTC. It codes for CASSLGPGGNYGYTF.

J is TRBJ1-5 and V is TRBV19; tentative D call: TRBD1 (5 bases). CDR1 is LNHDA, CDR2 SQIVND, per germline (reference sequence). This CDR3 contains 12 residues. V dropped 8 bases and J dropped 4 bases, with 9 bases sitting between them. The CDR3 is CASDDRNQPQHF. CDR3 in DNA: TGTGCCAGTGATGACAGAAATCAGCCCCAGCATTTT.

This clone was counted a few times. The chain employs TRBV10-2 and TRBJ1-2; 7 nucleotides agree with TRBD1. CDR3 length: 16 amino acids. Trimming cost V 2 bases and J 3 bases; bases outside gene matches: 9. Germline lookup yields CDR1 WSHSY and CDR2 SAAADI. The CDR3 region is CASSERRDSPDYGYTF. CDR3 in DNA: TGCGCCAGCAGTGAGCGCAGGGACAGCCCTGACTATGGCTACACCTTC.

The chain employs TRBV7-6 and TRBJ2-7, with 8 bases matching TRBD1. Germline V lookup: CDR1 SGHVS, CDR2 FNYEAQ. The CDR3 is 15 amino acids. The ends lost 1 base at V and 0 bases at J; junction bases unmatched: 2. In nucleotides, the CDR3 is TGTGCCAGCAGCTTAGTCACAGGGGGCTCCTACGAGCAGTACTTC. Translated: CASSLVTGGSYEQYF.

V gene TRBV20-1 combines with J gene TRBJ2-7; 13 bases are shared with TRBD2. V lost 6 bases, J lost 12 bases, and 5 bases stayed unmatched. This CDR3 is built from 11 residues. Germline CDR1 and CDR2: DFQATT and SNEGSKA (reference sequence). CDR3 sequence (DNA): TGCAGTGCGAGGACTAGCGGGGGCCTGTACTTC. This translates into CSARTSGGLYF.

The J gene is TRBJ1-3, the V gene TRBV6-5; D may be TRBD1 (5 bases). The germline V and J ends were trimmed by 6 bases and 2 bases, with 11 bases remaining between them. The length of the CDR3 is 14 residues. Looked up from germline, CDR1 is MNHEY and CDR2 is SVGAGI. CDR3: CASRPGEAGNTIYF. Written as DNA, the CDR3 is TGTGCCAGCAGGCCGGGGGAAGCTGGAAACACCATATATTTT.

The chain employs TRBV19 and TRBJ1-5; TRBD1 aligns across 7 bases. The CDR3 extends over 15 amino acids. Germline V lookup: CDR1 LNHDA, CDR2 SQIVND (reference sequence). After removal of 6 bases from V and 7 bases from J, the junction contained 12 bases not matched to a gene. For the CDR3, the DNA is TGTGCCAGTAGGGACCAGGGGGGAGCCCTCCAGCCCCAGCATTTT. It is translated as CASRDQGGALQPQHF.

This clone came up a few times. The rearrangement links TRBV10-3 to TRBJ2-1; D is possibly TRBD1 (6 bases). The CDR3 covers 11 residues. CDR1 is ENHRY and CDR2 is SYGVKD in the germline V gene. V was pared by 3 bases and J by 12 bases, with 9 bases between. CDR3: CAISDPDRQFF. CDR3 DNA sequence: TGTGCCATCAGTGACCCGGACAGGCAGTTCTTC.

This chain uses TRBV9 with TRBJ1-6, with 9 bases lining up with TRBD1. Germline CDR1 and CDR2: SGDLS and YYNGEE. V shed 4 bases, J shed 6 bases, and the junction held 5 bases outside the gene matches. CDR3 length: 15 residues. The CDR3 loop reads CASSRGTGSNSPLHF. In DNA, the CDR3 is TGTGCCAGCAGCCGCGGGACAGGGAGTAATTCACCCCTCCACTTT.

This clone has a count of ten or more. V gene TRBV27 combines with J gene TRBJ1-6; 9 nucleotides align to TRBD1. The CDR3 spans 13 residues. CDR1 is MNHEY, CDR2 SMNVEV, per germline (reference sequence). V lost 6 bases, J lost 6 bases, and 0 bases stayed unmatched. CDR3 region: CASRGQGNSPLHF. DNA of the CDR3: TGTGCCAGCAGGGGACAGGGTAATTCACCCCTCCACTTT.

This clone was seen more than once but under ten times. V is TRBV9 and J is TRBJ1-2; possibly TRBD1 for D (6 bases). The CDR3 totals 16 residues. Trimming pared 3 bases from V and 2 bases from J, leaving 17 bases between. Germline V gives CDR1 SGDLS, CDR2 YYNGEE. The CDR3 region is CASSELGARLNYGYTF. CDR3 DNA sequence: TGTGCCAGCAGCGAGCTGGGGGCACGGCTCAACTATGGCTACACCTTC.

The V call is TRBV25-1, the J call TRBJ2-2, with D maybe TRBD1 (6 bases). V lost 2 bases and J lost 4, with 14 bases in between. CDR1 is MGHDK and CDR2 is SYGVNS in the germline V gene. This CDR3 comprises 16 residues. The CDR3 DNA sequence: TGTGCCAGCAGTGAACCCGACAGGTCGGGCACCGGGGAGCTGTTTTTT. Translating gives CASSEPDRSGTGELFF.

This clone has only a few counts. The chain employs TRBV19 and TRBJ2-2, with D tentatively TRBD2 (5 bases). Germline CDR1 reads LNHDA; CDR2 reads SQIVND (reference sequence). V lost 1 base to trimming and J lost 4 bases, with 16 bases between them. This CDR3 is built from 17 residues. CDR3 loop: CASSIAPSWAGTGELFF. The CDR3 nucleotides are TGTGCCAGTAGTATAGCCCCGAGCTGGGCGGGCACCGGGGAGCTGTTTTTT.

This clone was observed a handful of times. The chain joins TRBV29-1 to TRBJ1-4; 9 bases agree with TRBD1. Germline values: CDR1 SQVTM, CDR2 ANQGSEA. CDR3 size: 12 residues. The J segment lost 4 bases and the V segment lost 7 bases, leaving 1 base of the junction unmatched. The CDR3 region is CSGGQGNEKLFF. CDR3 DNA sequence: TGCAGCGGGGGACAGGGTAATGAAAAACTGTTTTTT.

Only a few counts were recorded for this clone. The V call is TRBV18, the J call TRBJ2-2; 8 bases are shared with TRBD2. Germline lookup yields CDR1 KGHSH and CDR2 LQKENI. The CDR3 contains 19 residues. J was trimmed by 6 bases and V by 3 bases; bases with no gene match: 18. In nucleotides, the CDR3 is TGTGCCAGCTCACCGTCCCTAGCGGGCAATGCTCTTCGATCCGGGGAGCTGTTTTTT. Translation gives CASSPSLAGNALRSGELFF. Full variable domain (outside the CDR3, taken from reference TRBV18 and TRBJ2-2): NAGVMQNPRHLVRRRGQEARLRCSPMKGHSHVYWYRQLPEEGLKFMVYLQKENIIDESGMPKERFSAEFPKEGPSILRIQQVVRGDSAAYFCASSPSLAGNALRSGELFFGEGSRLTVL.

This clone was seen more than once but under ten times. The chain is built from TRBV5-1 and TRBJ2-2, with TRBD1 matching over 12 bases. This CDR3 is built from 17 residues. Germline V gives CDR1 SGHRS, CDR2 YFSETQ. The junction had 4 bases not matched to a gene; V was cut back by 4 bases and J by 0 bases. The CDR3 loop reads CASSPGTGGSNTGELFF. DNA of the CDR3: TGCGCCAGCAGCCCAGGGACAGGGGGCTCGAACACCGGGGAGCTGTTTTTT.

Concerning this clone itself: Other DNA sequences in this specimen translate into the identical CDR3. V usage is TRBV2 and J usage is TRBJ2-2; a possible D gene is TRBD1 (5 bases). Per the germline V gene, CDR1 is SNHLY and CDR2 is FYNNEI. The germline V and J ends were trimmed by 2 bases and 6 bases, with 7 bases remaining between them. The CDR3 sequence is 13 residues long. In DNA, the CDR3 is TGTGCCAGCAGTGAACAAGGGGCCGGGGAGCTGTTTTTT. Translating gives CASSEQGAGELFF.

The genes are TRBV10-3 and TRBJ2-5; D remains unclear. Germline V gene lookup returns CDR1 ENHRY and CDR2 SYGVKD. This CDR3 region has 12 residues. V was clipped by 2 bases and J by 5 bases, with 6 bases between them. CDR3 DNA sequence: TGTGCCATCAGTGAGGCCGGGGAGACCCAGTACTTC. It codes for CAISEAGETQYF.

This clone was detected a few times. The chain has TRBV27 and TRBJ1-4; tentatively, D is TRBD1 (5 bases). Germline V gene lookup returns CDR1 MNHEY and CDR2 SMNVEV (reference sequence). V lost 5 bases, J lost 4 bases, and 23 bases lay in between. CDR3 size: 18 residues. The CDR3 loop reads CASSQGREGRGVNEKLFF. The CDR3 DNA follows: TGTGCCAGCAGTCAGGGACGCGAAGGACGGGGGGTTAATGAAAAACTGTTTTTT.

The gene calls are TRBV6-6 and TRBJ2-3, with 7 bases aligning to TRBD2. Losses at the gene ends were 11 bases for V and 1 base for J; bases not matched to a gene: 9. Germline loops: CDR1 MNHNY, CDR2 SVGAGI (reference sequence). This CDR3 has 14 amino acids. The CDR3 region is CAAGTRGGTDTQYF. As DNA, the CDR3 is TGTGCCGCCGGTACCCGGGGGGGCACAGATACGCAGTATTTT.

This chain uses TRBV7-9 with TRBJ2-5; TRBD1 matches at 9 bases. CDR3 size: 15 residues. CDR1 is SEHNR and CDR2 is FQNEAQ in the germline V gene (reference sequence). The V segment lost 0 bases and the J segment 4 bases; nucleotides outside the gene matches: 3. CDR3 in DNA: TGTGCCAGCAGCTTAGCGGGACAGGGAGTAGAGACCCAGTACTTC. Translating gives CASSLAGQGVETQYF.